This T cell receptor beta chain was captured by sequencing in a study of graft-versus-host responses after intestinal transplantation. Sequenced by immunoSEQ multiplex PCR; TCRdb stores in-frame clones only, minus some. The sample yields around 26,000 clones, approximately 94% seen once. In germline, CDR1 is LNHNV, CDR2 YYDKDF (reference sequence). The CDR3 runs 14 residues. V gave up 0 bases and J gave up 5 bases, with 10 bases separating them. V and J are TRBV15 and TRBJ2-5; D is uncertain. The TCR originated in a human patient who received an intestinal transplant, so some T cells may come from the graft donor. The material was PBMCs, obtained 156 days after intestinal transplant. CDR3 nucleotides: TGTGCCACCAGCAGAGAAGGGCCCAGGGAGACCCAGTACTTC. Protein product: CATSREGPRETQYF.